This T cell receptor (beta chain) is from a study of Graves' ophthalmopathy and Graves' hyperthyroidism. Regarding the study as a whole: In separating ophthalmopathy from stable hyperthyroidism, a 13-signature model achieved about 90% sensitivity and around 80% specificity. Blood also harbored most expanded thyroid clonotypes above 0.001 frequency.

The CDR3 is made up of 12 amino acids. The ends were cut back, 6 bases at V and 9 bases at J, with 15 bases in the middle. Germline assignment: CDR1 MGHDK and CDR2 SYGVNS. As concerns this clonotype: Its antigen is undetermined.

Amplifying from RNA transcripts, the study obtained TCR beta CDR3 regions. An initial RT-PCR round employing HTBI primers preceded a second-round multiplex PCR. TCRdb processed the multiplex PCR reads anew with MiXCR; each CDR3 protein has one entry. The sample shows around 520,000 distinct CDR3 sequences, 39% of them seen only once. Researchers turned away patients with other autoimmune diseases, uncontrolled infections, pregnancy or lactation. Each diagnosis was determined on the basis of clinical symptoms, serum thyroxine, TRAb, thyroid ultrasound and orbital computed tomography. Sequencing was done on a sample of peripheral blood or thyroid tissue (not recorded which). This chain links TRBV25-1 with TRBJ2-7, with D perhaps TRBD2 (5 bases). The source is an adult man with Graves' hyperthyroidism. The CDR3 reads CASSFGMDTQYF. In nucleotides, the CDR3 is TGTGCCAGCAGCTTCGGGATGGATACGCAGTACTTC.